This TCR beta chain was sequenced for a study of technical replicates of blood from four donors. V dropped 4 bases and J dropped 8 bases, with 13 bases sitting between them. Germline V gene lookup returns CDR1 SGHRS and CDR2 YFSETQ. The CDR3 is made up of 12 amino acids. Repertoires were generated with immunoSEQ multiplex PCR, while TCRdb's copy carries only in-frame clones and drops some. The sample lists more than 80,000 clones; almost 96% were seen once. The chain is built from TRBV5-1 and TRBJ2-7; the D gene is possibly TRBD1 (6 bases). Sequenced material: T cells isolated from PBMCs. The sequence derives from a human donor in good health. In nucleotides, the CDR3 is TGCGCCAGCAGCCTTGGGCAGGGGAAGCAGTACTTC. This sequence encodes CASSLGQGKQYF.